The 5 T cell receptor beta chains below all came from one sample that was sequenced in a study of blood T cell repertoires in COVID-19. Profiling relied on immunoSEQ multiplex PCR, and the TCRdb table lists in-frame clones only, not all of them. The sample has about 38,000 clones, about 90% seen once; the top ten hold roughly 4.7%. The sequencing input was peripheral blood. The source of these receptors is a man aged 60 to 75 with COVID-19, enrolled during active disease.

The rearrangement links TRBV19 to TRBJ1-5; 8 nucleotides line up with TRBD1. There are 14 residues in the CDR3. Per the germline V gene, CDR1 is LNHDA and CDR2 is SQIVND (reference sequence). Trimming removed 3 bases from V and 5 bases from J; junction bases left unmatched: 3. DNA of the CDR3: TGTGCCAGTAGTATCGGGACAGGCTATCAGCCCCAGCATTTT. Residues: CASSIGTGYQPQHF.

The chain uses TRBV7-9 and TRBJ1-1, with TRBD1 as a possible D gene (5 bases). With 11 bases removed from V and 3 bases from J, the gap between germline ends came to 19 bases. CDR1 is SEHNR and CDR2 is FQNEAQ in the germline V gene (reference sequence). CDR3 length equals 14 residues. This CDR3 reads CALTPPEGYTEAFF. The CDR3 coding sequence is TGTGCCCTCACCCCCCCGGAGGGGTACACTGAAGCTTTCTTT. Based on the CDR3 plus reference TRBV7-9 and TRBJ1-1, the full variable domain is DTGVSQNPRHKITKRGQNVTFRCDPISEHNRLYWYRQTLGQGPEFLTYFQNEAQLEKSRLLSDRFSAERPKGSFSTLEIQRTEQGDSAMYLCALTPPEGYTEAFFGQGTRLTVV.

This clone showed up just once. The rearrangement links TRBV3-1 (or the pseudogene TRBV3-2) to TRBJ1-4, with a possible D match to TRBD1 (6 bases). The germline CDR1 and CDR2 sequences are LGHDT and YNNKEL (reference sequence). V lost 5 bases and J lost 7, with 14 bases in between. The CDR3 totals 14 residues. CDR3 sequence: CASSSQGRSEKLFF. CDR3 DNA sequence: TGTGCCAGCAGCTCACAGGGACGTAGTGAAAAACTGTTTTTT.

This chain uses TRBV18 with TRBJ2-2, with 7 nucleotides matching TRBD2. The CDR3 totals 18 residues. With V trimmed by 3 bases and J by 7 bases, 17 bases remained unmatched. The germline CDR1 and CDR2 sequences are KGHSH and LQKENI. The CDR3 nucleotides read TGTGCCAGCTCACCCAGCAATGTCGGCGGGAGTGCGGGCGGGGAGCTGTTTTTT. This sequence encodes CASSPSNVGGSAGGELFF.

The chain carries TRBV28 and TRBJ2-1, with a weak D call TRBD1 (6 bases). From germline, CDR1 is MDHEN and CDR2 SYDVKM. V lost 2 bases and J lost 4, with 12 bases in between. This CDR3 is built from 15 residues. The CDR3 nucleotides are TGTGCCAGCAGTTTAGGGGGCGGTAAATACAATGAGCAGTTCTTC. Amino acid sequence: CASSLGGGKYNEQFF.